The rows below give T cell receptor beta chains drawn from one sample of a study of blood T cell repertoires in COVID-19. Sequencing used immunoSEQ multiplex PCR; TCRdb keeps in-frame clones, though not all of them. Of over 200,000 clones detected, more than 85% appear once; the ten largest clones hold under 3%. Sequencing input: peripheral blood. These receptors were collected from a young adult with COVID-19, enrolled during active disease. Both conserved end residues are part of each CDR3. The D gene is left open where the match is weak. Expanded clones get a size class; other rows say once, few or many, or leave the size out.

>NA|TRBV5-1|TRBJ2-7|NA
CASSLEGQGTDEQYF
TGCGCCAGCAGCTTGGAAGGCCAGGGCACGGACGAGCAGTACTTC
>TRBD2|TRBV7-6|TRBJ2-3|NA
CASSSGLAGTTDTQYF
TGTGCCAGCAGCTCCGGACTAGCGGGGACCACAGATACGCAGTATTTT
>NA|TRBV3-1/TRBV3-2|TRBJ1-4|once
CASSDRTREKLFF
TGTGCCAGCAGCGATAGAACCCGAGAAAAACTGTTTTTT
>NA|TRBV19|TRBJ1-2|NA
CASQTQGFYGYTF
TGTGCCAGTCAAACTCAGGGGTTTTATGGCTACACCTTC
>TRBD2|TRBV5-6|TRBJ2-5|NA
CASSPGGVQETQYF
TGTGCCAGCAGCCCGGGGGGGGTCCAAGAGACCCAGTACTTC
>NA|TRBV5-1|TRBJ1-1|NA
CASSNQGGEQSTEAFF
TGCGCCAGCAGTAACCAGGGCGGCGAACAGTCCACTGAAGCTTTCTTT
>TRBD2|TRBV4-1|TRBJ2-1|NA
CASSRYGGTSSYNEQFF
TGCGCCAGCAGCCGTTACGGGGGGACTAGCTCCTACAATGAGCAGTTCTTC
>TRBD2|TRBV9|TRBJ2-2|NA
CASSASSSQIMSSGNPGELFF
TGTGCCAGCAGCGCCAGTAGTAGTCAGATCATGAGTAGCGGGAATCCCGGGGAGCTGTTTTTT
>TRBD2|TRBV7-2|TRBJ2-1|once
CASSETSGTYNEQFF
TGTGCCAGCAGCGAAACTAGCGGTACTTACAATGAGCAGTTCTTC
>NA|TRBV6-5|TRBJ2-2|NA
CASSKQGTGELFF
TGTGCCAGCAGCAAACAGGGCACCGGGGAGCTGTTTTTT
>NA|TRBV4-1|TRBJ2-7|NA
CASSQTGVEQYF
TGCGCCAGCAGCCAAACGGGAGTCGAGCAGTACTTC
>TRBD2|TRBV12-3/TRBV12-4|TRBJ2-1|NA
CASSLGGRASFF
TGTGCCAGCAGTTTGGGCGGGAGGGCCTCGTTCTTC
>TRBD1|TRBV6-5|TRBJ1-1|NA
CASSYGTGPTEAFF
TGTGCCAGCAGTTACGGGACAGGGCCCACTGAAGCTTTCTTT
>NA|TRBV11-3|TRBJ2-3|NA
CASSATWVGGDTQYF
TGTGCCAGCAGCGCCACGTGGGTGGGAGGAGATACGCAGTATTTT
>TRBD2|TRBV28|TRBJ2-2|NA
CASSFPLASTGELFF
TGTGCCAGCAGTTTTCCACTAGCGAGCACCGGGGAGCTGTTTTTT
>TRBD2|TRBV5-1|TRBJ2-5|NA
CASSWSSGSGREGDKETQYF
TGCGCCAGCAGCTGGTCTAGCGGGTCTGGTCGAGAAGGAGACAAAGAGACCCAGTACTTC
>TRBD2|TRBV5-4|TRBJ2-3|NA
CASSSTSGSTDTQYF
TGTGCCAGCAGCTCGACTAGCGGAAGCACAGATACGCAGTATTTT
>NA|TRBV27|TRBJ1-1|NA
CASRSMGGSTEAFF
TGTGCCAGCAGGAGTATGGGCGGGTCCACTGAAGCTTTCTTT
>NA|TRBV28|TRBJ1-1|NA
CASSSSTGPNTEAFF
TGTGCCAGCAGTTCCTCGACAGGCCCGAACACTGAAGCTTTCTTT
>NA|TRBV19|TRBJ1-5|NA
CASSINFPTYSNQPQHF
TGTGCCAGTAGTATTAATTTTCCCACATATAGCAATCAGCCCCAGCATTTT
>TRBD1|TRBV27|TRBJ1-2|NA
CASTPYGQGALGYTF
TGTGCCAGCACCCCCTACGGACAGGGGGCGCTTGGCTACACCTTC
>TRBD1|TRBV27|TRBJ2-7|NA
CASSSGTGYYEQYF
TGTGCCAGCAGTTCCGGGACAGGGTACTACGAGCAGTACTTC
>NA|TRBV6-5|TRBJ1-3|NA
CAARGESSGNTIYF
TGTGCCGCCAGGGGCGAAAGCTCTGGAAACACCATATATTTT
>TRBD1|TRBV6-6|TRBJ2-6|NA
CASNRGDPGANVLTF
TGTGCCAGCAACAGGGGAGACCCTGGGGCCAACGTCCTGACTTTC
>NA|TRBV4-1|TRBJ2-2|NA
CASSQGDFTGELFF
TGCGCCAGCAGCCAGGGGGACTTCACCGGGGAGCTGTTTTTT
>NA|TRBV6-1|TRBJ2-5|NA
CASSEGGTLQETQYF
TGTGCCAGCAGTGAAGGAGGGACATTACAAGAGACCCAGTACTTC